The next 24 T cell receptor beta chains were all read from a single sample in a study of T cell changes during pregnancy in multiple sclerosis. The table came from immunoSEQ multiplex PCR; TCRdb's copy has only in-frame clones and leaves some out. The sample carries 40,000 to 60,000 clones, roughly 92% recorded once. Sequencing was performed on CD8+ T cells from peripheral blood mononuclear cells, taken before pregnancy. The receptor source for this set is a female donor with multiple sclerosis, enrolled in a pregnancy study.

This chain connects TRBV11-2 to TRBJ2-2, with TRBD2 matching 12 bases. In germline, CDR1 is SGHAT, CDR2 FQNNGV. V lost 5 bases to trimming and J lost 6 bases; unmatched junction nucleotides: 4. The CDR3 contains 15 residues. CDR3 loop: CASSPSGRAPGELFF. Written as DNA, the CDR3 is TGTGCCAGCAGCCCTAGCGGGAGGGCCCCCGGGGAGCTGTTTTTT.

The chain has TRBV30 and TRBJ2-7, with TRBD2 matching over 9 bases. Germline V lookup: CDR1 GTSNPN, CDR2 SVGIG (reference sequence). The CDR3 has 15 residues. With V trimmed by 0 bases and J by 2 bases, 5 bases remained unmatched. DNA for the CDR3: TGTGCCTGGAGTGTAGGTGCGGGAGGGCCCTACGAGCAGTACTTC. This sequence encodes CAWSVGAGGPYEQYF.

There are a few counts of this clone. V is TRBV13 and J is TRBJ1-3; D uncertain. The length of the CDR3 is 15 residues. Germline loops: CDR1 PRHDT, CDR2 FYEKMQ (reference sequence). V was shortened by 1 base and J by 8 bases, with 15 bases between the two germline ends. CDR3 loop: CASSLVTSTIYTIYF. In nucleotides, the CDR3 is TGTGCCAGCAGCTTAGTTACAAGTACGATTTACACCATATATTTT.

V and J are TRBV4-1 and TRBJ2-3; TRBD1 agrees at 8 bases. J lost 0 bases, V lost 3 bases, and 2 bases had no gene match. Germline V gene data show CDR1 as MGHRA and CDR2 as YSYEKL. This CDR3 is built from 15 residues. DNA of the CDR3: TGCGCCAGCAGCCATCAGGGGGCAAGCACAGATACGCAGTATTTT. This codes for CASSHQGASTDTQYF.

The chain carries TRBV13 and TRBJ2-6, with 8 positions matching TRBD1. With V trimmed by 5 bases and J by 4 bases, 7 bases remained unmatched. The CDR3 loop spans 16 amino acids. The germline gives CDR1 PRHDT, CDR2 FYEKMQ (reference sequence). The CDR3 region is CASSDRGTSGANVLTF. In DNA, the CDR3 is TGTGCCAGCAGCGACAGGGGAACGAGCGGGGCCAACGTCCTGACTTTC.

This rearrangement joins TRBV7-6 to TRBJ1-5; D not certain. Trimming left V 5 bases short and J 4 bases short, with 15 bases between. The CDR3 sequence is 15 residues long. Germline V gives CDR1 SGHVS, CDR2 FNYEAQ. CDR3 in amino acids: CASSPLNAGNQPQHF. The CDR3 coding sequence is TGTGCCAGCAGCCCCCTCAACGCGGGGAATCAGCCCCAGCATTTT.

The chain links TRBV19 to TRBJ2-7; 8 bases agree with TRBD1. The germline gives CDR1 LNHDA, CDR2 SQIVND (reference sequence). V lost 6 bases and J lost 3; bases outside the gene matches: 10. This CDR3 has 15 residues. CDR3 sequence (DNA): TGTGCCAGTAGCTCCACCCAGGGGGCTCTCTACGAGCAGTACTTC. Amino acid sequence: CASSSTQGALYEQYF.

The genes are TRBV6-1 and TRBJ2-7; 7 bases are a match to TRBD1. Germline CDR1 and CDR2: MNHNS and SASEGT. V lost 2 bases to trimming and J lost 3 bases; unmatched junction nucleotides: 4. CDR3 length equals 14 residues. CDR3 in DNA: TGTGCCAGCAGTGAATGGACAGGCGGCTACGAGCAGTACTTC. It encodes CASSEWTGGYEQYF.

This sequence joins TRBV7-4 and TRBJ1-5, with D possibly TRBD1 on 6 matching bases. V lost 1 base to trimming and J lost 1 base, with 14 bases between them. The CDR3 is made up of 17 amino acids. Germline-derived CDR1 and CDR2 are SGHVT and SQSDAQ. For the CDR3, the DNA is TGTGCCAGCAGCTTAGTGGGGGGGCCGCGGAGCAATCAGCCCCAGCATTTT. It is translated as CASSLVGGPRSNQPQHF.

This clone has just a few counts. The rearrangement uses TRBV19 and TRBJ2-7, with unresolved D. CDR1 is LNHDA and CDR2 is SQIVND in the germline V gene (reference sequence). Trimming cost V 5 bases and J 5 bases, with 16 bases left between them. This CDR3 comprises 14 residues. The CDR3 loop is CASSLPSLPDEQYF. CDR3 coding DNA: TGTGCCAGTAGTCTCCCTAGTCTACCTGACGAGCAGTACTTC. Based on the CDR3 plus reference TRBV19 and TRBJ2-7, the full variable domain is DGGITQSPKYLFRKEGQNVTLSCEQNLNHDAMYWYRQDPGQGLRLIYYSQIVNDFQKGDIAEGYSVSREKKESFPLTVTSAQKNPTAFYLCASSLPSLPDEQYFGPGTRLTVT.

In nucleotides, the CDR3 is TGCGCCAGCAGCACCGGACAGGGTGACGAGCAGTACTTC. It is translated as CASSTGQGDEQYF. V and J are TRBV5-1 and TRBJ2-7; 8 bases are a match to TRBD1. Germline trimming cut 4 bases from V and 5 bases from J; bases unmatched to any gene: 5. From germline, CDR1 is SGHRS and CDR2 YFSETQ. The CDR3 extends over 13 amino acids.

The rearrangement uses TRBV11-2 and TRBJ2-3; 8 bases align to TRBD1. Per germline, CDR1 SGHAT and CDR2 FQNNGV. V lost 4 bases to trimming and J lost 4 bases; unmatched junction nucleotides: 4. The length of the CDR3 is 14 residues. This chain's CDR3 is CASSSGQGADTQYF. DNA for the CDR3: TGTGCCAGCAGCTCTGGACAGGGCGCAGATACGCAGTATTTT.

The chain employs TRBV4-1 and TRBJ2-7; 10 positions match TRBD1. Germline CDR1 reads MGHRA; CDR2 reads YSYEKL. Trimming at V came to 4 bases and at J to 4 bases, leaving 4 bases not matched to a gene. The CDR3 has 14 residues. The CDR3 sequence: CASSLGQGVYEQYF. In DNA, the CDR3 is TGCGCCAGCAGCCTAGGACAGGGGGTGTACGAGCAGTACTTC.

V and J are TRBV6-5 and TRBJ2-7; D is unresolved. CDR3 length: 15 amino acids. V was clipped by 0 bases and J by 3 bases, with 12 bases between them. CDR1 is MNHEY and CDR2 is SVGAGI in the germline V gene. The CDR3 DNA reads TGTGCCAGCAGTTACTCGATAGCCGAAAGCTACGAGCAGTACTTC. The encoded protein is CASSYSIAESYEQYF.

V and J are TRBV7-9 and TRBJ1-1, with TRBD1 matching over 7 bases. CDR1 is SEHNR and CDR2 is FQNEAQ in the germline V gene (reference sequence). The CDR3 has 14 amino acids. Germline trimming cut 1 base from V and 3 bases from J; bases unmatched to any gene: 2. This chain's CDR3 is CASSLGRGDTEAFF. The CDR3 nucleotides are TGTGCCAGCAGCTTAGGCAGGGGGGACACTGAAGCTTTCTTT.

The rearrangement joins TRBV9 to TRBJ2-1; tentatively, D is TRBD1 (5 bases). The germline gives CDR1 SGDLS, CDR2 YYNGEE. CDR3 length: 14 residues. Trimming shortened V by 4 bases and J by 5 bases, and 13 bases separated the two germline ends. The CDR3 loop is CASSLQDSHNEQFF. The CDR3 DNA sequence: TGTGCCAGCAGCCTACAAGACAGTCACAATGAGCAGTTCTTC.

The chain uses TRBV7-7 and TRBJ2-1; 11 nucleotides match TRBD2. The CDR3 length is 16 residues. Germline CDR1 and CDR2: SSHAT and FNYEAQ (reference sequence). V shed 5 bases and J 0 bases; nucleotides not matched to a gene: 3. The CDR3: CASSITSGSSYNEQFF. The CDR3, as DNA: TGTGCCAGCAGCATAACTAGCGGGAGCTCCTACAATGAGCAGTTCTTC.

This sequence joins TRBV9 and TRBJ2-1; TRBD1 matches 8 bases. The length of the CDR3 is 16 residues. CDR1 is SGDLS and CDR2 is YYNGEE in the germline V gene. Trimming removed 3 bases from V and 6 bases from J; junction bases left unmatched: 11. The chain's CDR3 is CASSGWETDRVNEQFF. Written as DNA, the CDR3 is TGTGCCAGCAGCGGATGGGAAACGGACAGGGTCAATGAGCAGTTCTTC.

The J gene is TRBJ1-5, the V gene TRBV27; tentative D call: TRBD1 (6 bases). The germline V and J ends were trimmed by 1 base and 8 bases, with 12 bases remaining between them. CDR1 MNHEY and CDR2 SMNVEV come from the germline V gene (reference sequence). The CDR3 totals 14 residues. CDR3 protein: CASSLLQGSKPQHF. The CDR3 coding sequence is TGTGCCAGCAGTTTATTGCAGGGGTCTAAGCCCCAGCATTTT.

The sample holds a few counts of this clone. This sequence joins TRBV7-9 and TRBJ1-5, with 8 nucleotides matching TRBD1. Looked up from germline, CDR1 is SEHNR and CDR2 is FQNEAQ (reference sequence). Trimming cost V 4 bases and J 4 bases; bases outside gene matches: 9. This CDR3 is 16 amino acids long. CDR3 protein: CASSSGQGRWNQPQHF. The CDR3 region has the DNA TGTGCCAGCAGCTCTGGACAGGGAAGGTGGAATCAGCCCCAGCATTTT.

This chain connects TRBV28 to TRBJ2-2; D is perhaps TRBD2 (6 bases). The V gene's germline CDR1 is MDHEN and CDR2 SYDVKM. The CDR3 is 16 residues long. V dropped 8 bases and J dropped 2 bases, with 18 bases sitting between them. CDR3 region: CASAFVGGLNTGELFF. The CDR3 nucleotides read TGTGCCAGCGCCTTTGTGGGAGGCCTTAACACCGGGGAGCTGTTTTTT. The full variable domain, its missing parts supplied by reference TRBV28 and TRBJ2-2, is DVKVTQSSRYLVKRTGEKVFLECVQDMDHENMFWYRQDPGLGLRLIYFSYDVKMKEKGDIPEGYSVSREKKERFSLILESASTNQTSMYLCASAFVGGLNTGELFFGEGSRLTVL.

The V call is TRBV6-1, the J call TRBJ1-1; TRBD1 agrees at 7 bases. Germline CDR1 MNHNS, CDR2 SASEGT. CDR3 size: 13 residues. With V trimmed by 6 bases and J by 1 base, 2 bases remained unmatched. The CDR3 loop is CASRPGGNTEAFF. Written as DNA, the CDR3 is TGTGCCAGCAGACCAGGGGGGAACACTGAAGCTTTCTTT.

This chain joins TRBV4-3 and TRBJ2-1, with 7 nucleotides matching TRBD2. The J segment lost 4 bases and the V segment lost 0 bases, leaving 3 bases of the junction unmatched. The CDR3 spans 15 residues. Germline V lookup: CDR1 LGHNA, CDR2 YSLEER. CDR3 in amino acids: CASSQDRTSYNEQFF. The CDR3 DNA sequence: TGCGCCAGCAGCCAAGATAGGACTAGTTACAATGAGCAGTTCTTC.

The chain links TRBV2 to TRBJ1-2; perhaps TRBD1 as D (5 bases). The CDR3 sequence is 14 residues long. Germline V gene sequence: CDR1 SNHLY, CDR2 FYNNEI. The V gene lost 3 bases and the J gene lost 1 base, with 9 bases spanning the gap. CDR3 nucleotides: TGTGCCAGCAGTGACAGGGCACTTAACTATGGCTACACCTTC. Translated, it gives CASSDRALNYGYTF.